This TCR beta chain is drawn from a study of T cell repertoires in cytomegalovirus infection (dated by TCRdb to 2018 to 2020). Regarding the complete study: The HLA type of each donor mattered for the analysis, because public TCR beta signatures pointed to carriage of CMV infection along with the matching HLA type.

The V and J ends are trimmed by 3 bases and 3 bases, leaving 8 bases between them. From cysteine to phenylalanine, the CDR3 is 14 amino acids long. The kept DNA is CDR3 alone, 42 bases in frame from the first base. Per the germline V gene (reference sequence), LNHDA is the CDR1 and SQIVND is the CDR2. The instrument was an Illumina HiSeq 1500. TCRdb redid the processing of the public reads, applying fastp at Q25 and MiXCR, and retained in-frame beta chains. Every entry covers one CDR3 protein and lists the most common genes and DNA from its rows. For this sample the table gives about 450,000 distinct CDR3 sequences, of which 25% to 40% were detected only once. The ten top clones hold roughly 13% of the sample. Overall results and qualifications from the work: The ex vivo response was dominated by HLA-C-restricted CMV-specific TCR beta clonotypes, and the single most frequent clonotype in two of eight donors was supplied by these HLA-C-restricted clonotypes. Carriers of CMV infection plus the relevant HLA type were discriminated by the cumulative frequency of public TCR beta family members in the study cohort and in an independent roughly 320-donor cohort.

With regard to this clonotype: The specificity of this receptor is unknown. No qualities accompany the bases; no much larger clone lies one base away.

Sequencing was done on a sample of PBMCs. The sequence joins TRBV19 to TRBJ2-2; too little of a D gene remains to name it. The sequence was obtained from a human donor in good health (CMV status not recorded). Some clones in this sample may be carry-over from other donors' samples. CDR3 sequence: CASSMYKDTGELFF. At the DNA level, the sequence is TGTGCCAGTAGTATGTATAAGGACACCGGGGAGCTGTTTTTT. Here the CDR3 is joined to the reference TRBV19 and TRBJ2-2 genes, and the full variable domain is: DGGITQSPKYLFRKEGQNVTLSCEQNLNHDAMYWYRQDPGQGLRLIYYSQIVNDFQKGDIAEGYSVSREKKESFPLTVTSAQKNPTAFYLCASSMYKDTGELFFGEGSRLTVL.